This entry is about one TCR beta chain. The sample comes from a study of blood T cell repertoires in COVID-19. Whole-study context: Spain, Italy and the United States supplied samples that represented acute and convalescent COVID-19. The analysed material was cDNA or gDNA that came from T cells, B-cell-depleted T cells, or PBMCs.

V was pared by 4 bases and J by 1 base, with 7 bases between. This CDR3 has 13 amino acids. The V gene's germline CDR1 is LGHDT and CDR2 YNNKEL (reference sequence). As processed by the authors: Reference gene primer amplification yielded estimated nucleated cell counts. Repertoires were generated with immunoSEQ multiplex PCR, while TCRdb's copy carries only in-frame clones and drops some. That table is the source of V, J and clone size, and D and trimming were worked out from the DNA. Counted here are about 200,000 clones, about 78% occurring once; the ten biggest clones make up 5.5%. The rearrangement links TRBV3-1 (or the pseudogene TRBV3-2) to TRBJ2-5; D unclear. The source material was peripheral blood. This TCR derives from a woman in her 70s with acute or convalescent COVID-19. The CDR3 is CASSLGGQETQYF. In nucleotides, the CDR3 is TGTGCCAGCAGCCTTGGCGGCCAAGAGACCCAGTACTTC.